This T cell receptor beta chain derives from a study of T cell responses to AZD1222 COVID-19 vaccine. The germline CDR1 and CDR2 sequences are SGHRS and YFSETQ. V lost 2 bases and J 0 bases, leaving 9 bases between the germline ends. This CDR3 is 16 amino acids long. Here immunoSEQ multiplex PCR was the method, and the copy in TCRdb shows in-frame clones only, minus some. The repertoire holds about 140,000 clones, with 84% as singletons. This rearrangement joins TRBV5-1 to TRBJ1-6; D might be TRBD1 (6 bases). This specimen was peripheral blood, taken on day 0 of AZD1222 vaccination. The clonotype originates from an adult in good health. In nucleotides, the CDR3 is TGCGCCAGCAGCTTACAGGGAAGCTCCTATAATTCACCCCTCCACTTT. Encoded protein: CASSLQGSSYNSPLHF.